Listed below are T cell receptor beta chains from one sample, sequenced in a study of blood T cell repertoires in COVID-19. The method was immunoSEQ multiplex PCR; TCRdb's version includes in-frame clones alone and lacks a portion of them. Of roughly 100,000 clones listed, about 75% are singletons. Sample: peripheral blood. The receptors originated from a woman at least 80 years old with acute or convalescent COVID-19. Both conserved end residues are part of each CDR3. A D gene is named only where the DNA matches it firmly. Rows give clone size only sometimes, using once, few, many, or a class for an expanded clone.

J: TRBJ1-1
D: -
V: TRBV7-9
size: few
CDR3: CASILSTGGSVYTEAFF
DNA: TGTGCCAGCATACTAAGCACGGGGGGATCCGTTTACACTGAAGCTTTCTTT

J: TRBJ1-6
D: TRBD1
V: TRBV2
size: -
CDR3: CASIEGQGNSPLHF
DNA: TGTGCCAGCATCGAGGGACAGGGTAATTCACCCCTCCACTTT

J: TRBJ2-3
D: -
V: TRBV19
size: -
CDR3: CASSILGSSSHADTQYF
DNA: TGTGCCAGTAGTATCCTGGGCAGTTCTAGCCATGCAGATACGCAGTATTTT

J: TRBJ1-1
D: TRBD1
V: TRBV27
size: -
CDR3: CASSRQGLNTEAFF
DNA: TGTGCCAGCAGCAGACAGGGACTGAACACTGAAGCTTTCTTT

J: TRBJ2-1
D: TRBD2
V: TRBV9
size: once
CDR3: CASSVRLAEINEQFF
DNA: TGTGCCAGCAGCGTACGGCTAGCGGAGATCAATGAGCAGTTCTTC

J: TRBJ2-3
D: -
V: TRBV3-1/TRBV3-2
size: -
CDR3: CASSLSVGTDTQYF
DNA: TGTGCCAGCAGTCTCTCGGTCGGCACAGATACGCAGTATTTT

J: TRBJ1-2
D: -
V: TRBV28
size: few
CDR3: CASSLVGAGYGYTF
DNA: TGTGCCAGCAGTTTAGTGGGGGCCGGGTATGGCTACACCTTC

J: TRBJ2-1
D: -
V: TRBV29-1
size: -
CDR3: CSVVLGHYSYNEQFF
DNA: TGCAGCGTTGTTTTGGGACATTACTCCTACAATGAGCAGTTCTTC

J: TRBJ1-4
D: TRBD1
V: TRBV7-9
size: -
CDR3: CASSPWRQGGEKLFF
DNA: TGTGCCAGCAGCCCGTGGCGACAGGGTGGTGAAAAACTGTTTTTT

J: TRBJ1-2
D: TRBD1
V: TRBV5-8
size: few
CDR3: CASRAGGLTYGYTF
DNA: TGTGCCAGCAGGGCAGGGGGCCTAACCTATGGCTACACCTTC

J: TRBJ2-3
D: TRBD2
V: TRBV4-2
size: -
CDR3: CASSGLAVTDTQYF
DNA: TGTGCCAGCAGTGGACTAGCGGTAACAGATACGCAGTATTTT

J: TRBJ2-1
D: TRBD1
V: TRBV28
size: -
CDR3: CASSPTGGYNEQFF
DNA: TGTGCCAGCAGTCCAACAGGGGGGTACAATGAGCAGTTCTTC

J: TRBJ2-7
D: TRBD2
V: TRBV7-2
size: few
CDR3: CASSFSTSGSYEQYF
DNA: TGTGCCAGCAGCTTCTCGACTAGCGGCAGCTACGAGCAGTACTTC

J: TRBJ2-3
D: TRBD2
V: TRBV5-6
size: -
CDR3: CASTRLAGASTDTQYF
DNA: TGTGCCAGCACCCGACTAGCGGGAGCTAGCACAGATACGCAGTATTTT

J: TRBJ1-2
D: -
V: TRBV9
size: -
CDR3: CANSVDPGANYGYTF
DNA: TGTGCCAACAGCGTAGATCCAGGGGCTAACTATGGCTACACCTTC

J: TRBJ1-2
D: TRBD1
V: TRBV11-2
size: -
CDR3: CASSVGQTNYGYTF
DNA: TGTGCCAGCAGCGTGGGACAGACTAACTATGGCTACACCTTC

J: TRBJ2-5
D: TRBD2
V: TRBV5-1
size: -
CDR3: CASSVGRLAGQETQYF
DNA: TGCGCCAGCAGCGTAGGGAGACTAGCGGGCCAAGAGACCCAGTACTTC

J: TRBJ2-7
D: -
V: TRBV4-2
size: -
CDR3: CASSPVGVYEQYF
DNA: TGTGCCAGCTCACCAGTCGGGGTCTACGAGCAGTACTTC

J: TRBJ2-1
D: -
V: TRBV2
size: -
CDR3: CASREGRGNEQFF
DNA: TGTGCCAGCAGAGAAGGAAGGGGAAATGAGCAGTTCTTC

J: TRBJ2-7
D: -
V: TRBV5-4
size: few
CDR3: CASSTRQALSYEQYF
DNA: TGTGCCAGCAGCACAAGACAGGCCCTGTCCTACGAGCAGTACTTC

J: TRBJ1-2
D: -
V: TRBV3-1/TRBV3-2
size: -
CDR3: CASSQVDSGGYTF
DNA: TGTGCCAGCAGCCAAGTTGACTCCGGTGGCTACACCTTC

J: TRBJ1-1
D: TRBD1
V: TRBV6-2/TRBV6-3
size: -
CDR3: CASSWTGGNTEAFF
DNA: TGTGCCAGCAGTTGGACAGGGGGGAACACTGAAGCTTTCTTT

J: TRBJ1-2
D: TRBD1
V: TRBV29-1
size: -
CDR3: CSVEKGQAGYTF
DNA: TGCAGCGTTGAAAAAGGACAGGCTGGCTACACCTTC

J: TRBJ1-4
D: TRBD1
V: TRBV29-1
size: -
CDR3: CSSQRTGMGEKLFF
DNA: TGCAGCTCGCAAAGGACAGGGATGGGTGAAAAACTGTTTTTT

J: TRBJ1-6
D: -
V: TRBV27
size: -
CDR3: CASSFDSSYSPLHF
DNA: TGTGCCAGCAGTTTTGACAGCTCCTATTCACCCCTCCACTTT

J: TRBJ2-1
D: -
V: TRBV11-3
size: -
CDR3: CASSFAAANEQFF
DNA: TGTGCCAGCAGCTTCGCTGCGGCCAATGAGCAGTTCTTC

J: TRBJ2-5
D: TRBD2
V: TRBV4-2
size: -
CDR3: CASSQGGGPYQETQYF
DNA: TGTGCCAGCAGCCAAGGGGGAGGGCCCTACCAAGAGACCCAGTACTTC

J: TRBJ1-1
D: TRBD1
V: TRBV9
size: -
CDR3: CASSVGKGGWGTEAFF
DNA: TGTGCCAGCAGCGTAGGGAAAGGGGGCTGGGGCACTGAAGCTTTCTTT

J: TRBJ1-5
D: TRBD1
V: TRBV7-6
size: few
CDR3: CASSSGEGQRNQPQHF
DNA: TGTGCCAGCAGCTCCGGCGAGGGACAGCGTAATCAGCCCCAGCATTTT

J: TRBJ2-3
D: TRBD2
V: TRBV5-1
size: once
CDR3: CASSLVGLAGPDTQYF
DNA: TGCGCCAGCAGCTTGGTAGGGCTAGCGGGACCAGATACGCAGTATTTT

J: TRBJ2-3
D: TRBD1
V: TRBV7-2
size: -
CDR3: CASSLYPGQGEDTQYF
DNA: TGTGCCAGCAGCTTATACCCGGGACAGGGTGAAGATACGCAGTATTTT

J: TRBJ1-2
D: -
V: TRBV4-2
size: -
CDR3: CASSPYDSSGGYTF
DNA: TGTGCCAGCAGCCCCTACGACTCGTCTGGGGGCTACACCTTC

J: TRBJ2-7
D: TRBD2
V: TRBV6-5
size: -
CDR3: CASGMGLTYEQYF
DNA: TGTGCCAGCGGGATGGGACTAACCTACGAGCAGTACTTC

J: TRBJ2-7
D: -
V: TRBV4-3
size: -
CDR3: CASSQDAGLSYEQYF
DNA: TGCGCCAGCAGCCAAGATGCAGGCCTCTCCTACGAGCAGTACTTC

J: TRBJ1-4
D: -
V: TRBV29-1
size: -
CDR3: CSVGGATNEKLFF
DNA: TGCAGCGTTGGAGGCGCAACTAATGAAAAACTGTTTTTT

J: TRBJ2-2
D: TRBD2
V: TRBV7-3
size: -
CDR3: CASSLNGGAGTGELFF
DNA: TGTGCCAGCAGCTTAAACGGGGGGGCTGGCACCGGGGAGCTGTTTTTT

J: TRBJ1-2
D: TRBD1
V: TRBV6-6
size: -
CDR3: CASRMTGDGYTF
DNA: TGTGCCAGCAGGATGACAGGGGACGGCTACACCTTC

J: TRBJ2-5
D: TRBD2
V: TRBV7-3
size: -
CDR3: CASSPYTSGQETQYF
DNA: TGTGCCAGCAGCCCCTACACTAGCGGCCAAGAGACCCAGTACTTC

J: TRBJ2-5
D: TRBD2
V: TRBV6-2/TRBV6-3
size: -
CDR3: CASSRGEGETQYF
DNA: TGTGCCAGCAGCAGAGGGGAGGGGGAGACCCAGTACTTC

J: TRBJ2-5
D: TRBD2
V: TRBV9
size: once
CDR3: CASSSNLAGQETQYF
DNA: TGTGCCAGCAGCTCCAACCTAGCGGGTCAAGAGACCCAGTACTTC

J: TRBJ1-5
D: -
V: TRBV7-2
size: -
CDR3: CASSTQGWDQPQHF
DNA: TGTGCCAGCAGCACCCAGGGATGGGATCAGCCCCAGCATTTT

J: TRBJ2-3
D: TRBD2
V: TRBV28
size: -
CDR3: CASSLGLANTDTQYF
DNA: TGTGCCAGCAGTTTAGGACTAGCTAACACAGATACGCAGTATTTT

J: TRBJ2-7
D: TRBD1
V: TRBV9
size: -
CDR3: CASSVGQGGYEQYF
DNA: TGTGCCAGCAGCGTGGGACAGGGAGGGTACGAGCAGTACTTC

J: TRBJ1-2
D: -
V: TRBV28
size: -
CDR3: CASSLRANYGYTF
DNA: TGTGCCAGCAGTTTAAGAGCAAACTATGGCTACACCTTC

J: TRBJ1-1
D: TRBD1
V: TRBV19
size: -
CDR3: CASRGAQGSDTEAFF
DNA: TGTGCCAGTAGAGGTGCACAGGGGTCTGACACTGAAGCTTTCTTT

J: TRBJ2-6
D: -
V: TRBV6-6
size: -
CDR3: CASTIDGANVLTF
DNA: TGTGCCAGCACCATAGATGGGGCCAACGTCCTGACTTTC

J: TRBJ2-7
D: -
V: TRBV7-2
size: -
CDR3: CASSLAEGPYEQYF
DNA: TGTGCCAGCAGCTTAGCGGAGGGGCCCTACGAGCAGTACTTC

J: TRBJ1-4
D: TRBD1
V: TRBV19
size: -
CDR3: CASSIAARGREKLFF
DNA: TGTGCCAGTAGTATCGCCGCCAGGGGGCGAGAAAAACTGTTTTTT

J: TRBJ2-7
D: -
V: TRBV6-5
size: -
CDR3: CASSYSGYYEQYF
DNA: TGTGCCAGCAGTTACTCGGGCTACTACGAGCAGTACTTC

J: TRBJ1-6
D: -
V: TRBV5-1
size: few
CDR3: CASRESGDVNSPLHF
DNA: TGCGCCAGCAGGGAATCAGGGGATGTAAATTCACCCCTCCACTTT

J: TRBJ2-3
D: TRBD2
V: TRBV5-1
size: few
CDR3: CASRGQLAGTDTQYF
DNA: TGCGCCAGCAGGGGCCAACTAGCGGGAACAGATACGCAGTATTTT

J: TRBJ1-5
D: -
V: TRBV9
size: -
CDR3: CASSSDGLPNQPQHF
DNA: TGTGCCAGCAGTTCGGACGGACTCCCCAATCAGCCCCAGCATTTT